Below, 24 T cell receptor beta chains from the same sample are listed, as sequenced in a study of blood T cell repertoires in COVID-19. Sequenced by immunoSEQ multiplex PCR; TCRdb stores in-frame clones only, minus some. Among approximately 86,000 clones, around four fifths were seen once, and the ten largest hold almost 3.5%. The sample comprised peripheral blood. Receptors originate from a man aged 50 or older with acute or convalescent COVID-19.

This clone occurred a few times. This chain joins TRBV19 and TRBJ2-7, with 8 nucleotides matching TRBD1. The J segment lost 6 bases and the V segment lost 7 bases, leaving 17 bases of the junction unmatched. Germline-derived CDR1 and CDR2 are LNHDA and SQIVND (reference sequence). The CDR3 extends over 16 amino acids. DNA of the CDR3: TGTGCCAGTACCTCTCCTGGGCGCAGGGGGCAAGCCGAGCAGTACTTC. Its translation: CASTSPGRRGQAEQYF.

The J gene is TRBJ1-6, the V gene TRBV6-5; 7 nucleotides align to TRBD1. Germline loops: CDR1 MNHEY, CDR2 SVGAGI. The CDR3 length is 15 residues. Trimming took 0 bases from V and 8 from J; bases not matched to a gene: 4. The CDR3 here is CASSYSWDRDSPLHF. In DNA form, the CDR3 reads TGTGCCAGCAGTTACTCGTGGGACAGAGATTCACCCCTCCACTTT.

Note on this clone: A read error may account for a junction end that differs from germline. This rearrangement joins TRBV7-9 to TRBJ2-3; D uncertain. Germline CDR1 SEHNR, CDR2 FQNEAQ (reference sequence). The CDR3 extends over 14 amino acids. The CDR3 protein is CASSLFDSTHTQYF. CDR3 DNA: TGTGCCAGCAGCTTATTCGACTCCACACATACGCAGTATTTT.

This clone appeared a few times. V and J are TRBV4-1 and TRBJ1-1, with D perhaps matching TRBD1 (6 bases). The germline V gene has CDR1 MGHRA and CDR2 YSYEKL. V lost 1 base and J 4 bases, leaving 13 bases between the germline ends. CDR3 length: 15 residues. CDR3 in DNA: TGCGCCAGCAGCCAAGGATTTTTAGGGGGCACTGAAGCTTTCTTT. Protein sequence: CASSQGFLGGTEAFF.

The chain has TRBV28 and TRBJ1-3, with a tentative D call TRBD1 (5 bases). Trimming removed 4 bases at V and 3 bases at J, with 10 bases between. In germline, CDR1 is MDHEN, CDR2 SYDVKM. The CDR3 has 14 amino acids. The CDR3: CASSSGAGGNTIYF. CDR3 DNA: TGTGCCAGCAGTTCTGGGGCAGGTGGAAACACCATATATTTT.

The chain recombines TRBV6-5 with TRBJ2-1; possibly TRBD2 for D (5 bases). This CDR3 is built from 13 residues. The V end lost 6 bases, the J end lost 9 bases, and 15 bases lay between the germline ends. Germline V gene data show CDR1 as MNHEY and CDR2 as SVGAGI. For the CDR3, the DNA is TGTGCCAGCAGATTAGGACTGGTTGGTGAGCAGTTCTTC. This gives the protein CASRLGLVGEQFF.

The table lists this clone with a few counts. The CDR3 DNA is TGTGCCAGCAGTTACACACAAAGCTATGGCTACACCTTC. Translated, it gives CASSYTQSYGYTF. This chain joins TRBV6-2 or TRBV6-3 and TRBJ1-2; no clear D. V was clipped by 2 bases and J by 4 bases, with 8 bases between them. The length of the CDR3 is 13 residues. Germline V gene sequence: CDR1 MNHEY, CDR2 SVGEGT.

The rearrangement uses TRBV5-6 and TRBJ1-2; 7 positions agree with TRBD1. Germline V gene data show CDR1 as SGHDT and CDR2 as YYEEEE. Trimming removed 4 bases from V and 2 bases from J; junction bases left unmatched: 8. The CDR3 runs 15 residues. CDR3 coding DNA: TGTGCCAGCAGCGCTACCGGGACAGTCAACTATGGCTACACCTTC. It codes for CASSATGTVNYGYTF.

The chain uses TRBV2 and TRBJ2-6, with 10 nucleotides matching TRBD1. Germline assignment: CDR1 SNHLY and CDR2 FYNNEI. The CDR3 runs to 18 residues. V lost 7 bases to trimming and J lost 2 bases; unmatched junction nucleotides: 11. This CDR3 is CASMLGDRGSTGANVLTF. The CDR3 DNA follows: TGTGCCAGCATGCTCGGGGACAGGGGATCTACTGGGGCCAACGTCCTGACTTTC.

This rearrangement joins TRBV28 to TRBJ2-3, with TRBD2 matching over 7 bases. V lost 7 bases, J lost 2 bases, and 3 bases stayed unmatched. Germline V gene sequence: CDR1 MDHEN, CDR2 SYDVKM. This CDR3 contains 13 residues. CDR3 protein: CASKAGTTDTQYF. The DNA of the CDR3 is TGTGCCAGCAAAGCGGGGACCACAGATACGCAGTATTTT.

There are a few counts of this clone. V gene TRBV7-2 combines with J gene TRBJ1-6; TRBD1 matches 8 bases. CDR1 is SGHTA and CDR2 is FQGNSA in the germline V gene. CDR3 length equals 15 residues. The V segment lost 0 bases and the J segment 9 bases; nucleotides outside the gene matches: 4. The CDR3 region has the DNA TGTGCCAGCAGCTTAGCAGGACAGGGAGGTTCACCCCTCCACTTT. This translates into CASSLAGQGGSPLHF.

CDR3 nucleotide sequence: TGTGCCAGCAGCTTAGGGGGACGACAGGGCCACACAGATACGCAGTATTTT. It codes for CASSLGGRQGHTDTQYF. V is TRBV11-3 and J is TRBJ2-3; 7 bases fit TRBD1. J gave up 2 bases and V 1 base, and 9 bases lay outside the gene matches. Germline loops: CDR1 SGHNT, CDR2 YENEEA. The CDR3 runs 17 residues.

The genes are TRBV5-1 and TRBJ2-7; 10 bases are a match to TRBD2. The germline CDR1 and CDR2 sequences are SGHRS and YFSETQ. This CDR3 is built from 16 residues. V lost 4 bases to trimming and J lost 7 bases; unmatched junction nucleotides: 14. CDR3 loop: CASSGGENSGRREQYF. The CDR3 nucleotides read TGCGCCAGCAGCGGGGGTGAGAATAGCGGGAGGCGAGAGCAGTACTTC.

CDR3 protein: CASSGQGAAEAFF. CDR3 DNA: TGTGCCAGCAGCGGACAGGGGGCTGCTGAAGCTTTCTTT. The rearrangement links TRBV6-5 to TRBJ1-1; 11 bases agree with TRBD1. CDR1 and CDR2 from the germline V gene are MNHEY and SVGAGI. There are 13 residues in the CDR3. With V trimmed by 6 bases and J by 6 bases, 3 bases remained unmatched.

The chain combines TRBV20-1 with TRBJ2-1, with 8 bases that match TRBD2. The CDR3 runs 14 residues. After removal of 3 bases from V and 9 bases from J, the junction contained 10 bases not matched to a gene. The germline CDR1 and CDR2 sequences are DFQATT and SNEGSKA (reference sequence). The CDR3 DNA is TGCAGTGCTAGTTTGGTAGCGGGGAAGTTTGAGCAGTTCTTC. Amino acids: CSASLVAGKFEQFF.

V gene TRBV28 combines with J gene TRBJ2-5; 8 nucleotides match TRBD2. V dropped 11 bases and J dropped 9; count of bases not matched to a gene: 11. This CDR3 contains 12 residues. CDR1 and CDR2 (germline): MDHEN, SYDVKM. The CDR3 DNA reads as TGTGCCGGAGGGGCCGCAGCGGGAGCCCAGTACTTC. Its translation: CAGGAAAGAQYF.

The J gene is TRBJ1-4, the V gene TRBV6-5, with D hard to call. This CDR3 has 14 residues. V was clipped by 4 bases and J by 0 bases, with 6 bases between them. From germline, CDR1 is MNHEY and CDR2 SVGAGI. The chain's CDR3 is CASSFSTTNEKLFF. CDR3 nucleotide sequence: TGTGCCAGCAGTTTTAGTACAACTAATGAAAAACTGTTTTTT.

This sequence joins TRBV6-5 and TRBJ2-4, with 9 bases aligning to TRBD1. Germline V gene data show CDR1 as MNHEY and CDR2 as SVGAGI. Trimming removed 4 bases from V and 7 bases from J; junction bases left unmatched: 5. This CDR3 is 14 amino acids long. The CDR3 DNA reads as TGTGCCAGCAGTTCCTCCGGGACAGGGAACATTCAGTACTTC. Translation: CASSSSGTGNIQYF.

This clone was seen just once. The chain uses TRBV5-6 and TRBJ2-1; the match to TRBD2 covers 11 bases. Germline V gene lookup returns CDR1 SGHDT and CDR2 YYEEEE. V was pared by 2 bases and J by 4 bases, with 5 bases of the junction left unmatched. The CDR3 loop spans 16 amino acids. DNA for the CDR3: TGTGCCAGCAGCTTCTGGACTAGCGGGTCATACAATGAGCAGTTCTTC. This sequence encodes CASSFWTSGSYNEQFF.

The rearrangement links TRBV28 to TRBJ1-2; D remains ambiguous. Trimming cost V 7 bases and J 4 bases, with 7 bases left between them. Germline V CDR1 and CDR2: MDHEN, SYDVKM. The CDR3 spans 11 residues. CDR3 in DNA: TGTGCCAGCAACCCCGGCTATGGCTACACCTTC. Its translation is CASNPGYGYTF.

The rearrangement joins TRBV5-5 to TRBJ2-2; D is perhaps TRBD1 (5 bases). V was shortened by 2 bases and J by 6 bases, with 20 bases between the two germline ends. Germline CDR1 SGHKS, CDR2 YYEKEE (reference sequence). This CDR3 is built from 17 residues. CDR3 amino acids: CASSLRFQGNPAGELFF. For the CDR3, the DNA is TGTGCCAGCAGCTTACGTTTTCAGGGTAATCCGGCCGGGGAGCTGTTTTTT.

V and J are TRBV7-8 and TRBJ2-7; 10 bases are shared with TRBD1. After removal of 5 bases from V and 0 bases from J, the junction contained 10 bases not matched to a gene. Germline V CDR1 and CDR2: SGHVS, FQNEAQ. The CDR3 has 17 amino acids. Here the CDR3 reads CASSLGLGQGFSYEQYF. CDR3 nucleotides: TGTGCCAGCAGCCTAGGGTTGGGACAGGGGTTCTCCTACGAGCAGTACTTC.

The rearrangement uses TRBV6-2 or TRBV6-3 and TRBJ2-5, with a weak D call TRBD2 (6 bases). V lost 0 bases and J 5 bases, leaving 19 bases between the germline ends. This CDR3 comprises 17 residues. Germline values: CDR1 MNHEY, CDR2 SVGEGT. The CDR3 loop is CASSYSIGLLARETQYF. In DNA form, the CDR3 reads TGTGCCAGCAGTTACTCGATCGGGTTGCTAGCGCGGGAGACCCAGTACTTC.

V usage is TRBV6-1 and J usage is TRBJ2-3; 11 bases fit TRBD1. The junction had 7 bases not matched to a gene; V was cut back by 4 bases and J by 4 bases. The CDR3 is made up of 16 amino acids. The germline CDR1 and CDR2 sequences are MNHNS and SASEGT. The CDR3: CASSAAGQGVADTQYF. In DNA form, the CDR3 reads TGTGCCAGCAGTGCCGCGGGACAGGGGGTCGCAGATACGCAGTATTTT.